Each of the 32 T cell receptor beta chains below was sequenced from the same sample in a study of beta chain features in type 1 diabetes. Overall study results and limits: All four CD4+ subsets of Type 1 diabetes patients contained TCRB CDR3s that were moderately but significantly shorter.

Every bit of the isolated RNA underwent reverse transcription, so sequencing read expressed TCRB transcripts. TCRdb keeps only in-frame clones here, not all; method: immunoSEQ multiplex PCR. Of about 160,000 clones listed, around 7.8% are singletons. Which antigens these TCRs recognize remains unknown. Specimen: central memory CD4+ T cells from blood. The source of these receptors is a woman in her thirties or forties with type 1 diabetes.

The chain joins TRBV4-1 to TRBJ2-7; D perhaps matches TRBD1 (6 bases). CDR1 is MGHRA, CDR2 YSYEKL, per germline. V shed 4 bases and J shed 4 bases, with 14 bases lying between them. The CDR3 sequence is 14 residues long. The CDR3 bases are TGCGCCAGCAGCCTATCCGCAGGGGTTTACGAGCAGTACTTC. Its translation is CASSLSAGVYEQYF.

This chain uses TRBV5-1 with TRBJ2-7, with D possibly TRBD1 on 7 matching bases. Germline CDR1 SGHRS, CDR2 YFSETQ. The CDR3 runs to 14 residues. Trimming removed 4 bases at V and 5 bases at J, with 16 bases between. As DNA, the CDR3 is TGCGCCAGCAGCCCACAGGGGACTCTCCACGAGCAGTACTTC. It encodes CASSPQGTLHEQYF.

This clone has just a few counts. This rearrangement joins TRBV18 to TRBJ1-2, with unresolved D. Germline assignment: CDR1 KGHSH and CDR2 LQKENI. This CDR3 contains 16 residues. V gave up 2 bases and J gave up 4 bases, with 17 bases separating them. CDR3 DNA: TGTGCCAGCTCACCAGCCTCTCGGGGAGAGGGCTATGGCTACACCTTC. It specifies CASSPASRGEGYGYTF.

V and J are TRBV5-1 and TRBJ1-4; 7 bases agree with TRBD1. J was trimmed by 8 bases and V by 4 bases; bases with no gene match: 8. CDR3 length: 14 amino acids. CDR1 and CDR2 (germline): SGHRS, YFSETQ. CDR3 coding DNA: TGCGCCAGCAGCGTACAGGGGCGTGAAGAAAAACTGTTTTTT. Translating it yields CASSVQGREEKLFF.

This rearrangement joins TRBV5-4 to TRBJ1-1; D might be TRBD1 (6 bases). V lost 4 bases to trimming and J lost 7 bases, with 20 bases between them. Germline values: CDR1 SGHNT, CDR2 YYREEE (reference sequence). This CDR3 has 15 amino acids. The CDR3 sequence: CASSPGGGLNLEAFF. The CDR3 nucleotides read TGTGCCAGCAGCCCGGGGGGGGGCCTGAACCTTGAAGCTTTCTTT.

J is TRBJ2-1 and V is TRBV2; the D gene is possibly TRBD1 (6 bases). The V and J ends lost 7 bases and 2 bases respectively, with 6 bases between them. The CDR3 spans 12 residues. Germline V gene lookup returns CDR1 SNHLY and CDR2 FYNNEI. CDR3 region: CASKGAYNEQFF. CDR3 bases: TGTGCCAGCAAGGGGGCCTACAATGAGCAGTTCTTC. The full variable domain, its missing parts supplied by reference TRBV2 and TRBJ2-1, is EPEVTQTPSHQVTQMGQEVILRCVPISNHLYFYWYRQILGQKVEFLVSFYNNEISEKSEIFDDQFSVERPDGSNFTLKIRSTKLEDSAMYFCASKGAYNEQFFGPGTRLTVL.

The chain joins TRBV5-4 to TRBJ1-2; 10 nucleotides agree with TRBD1. The CDR3 extends over 16 amino acids. In germline, CDR1 is SGHNT, CDR2 YYREEE (reference sequence). Trimming at V came to 5 bases and at J to 7 bases, leaving 14 bases not matched to a gene. DNA of the CDR3: TGTGCCAGCAGTGATGGACAGGGGGGTTCTACCAGTGGCTACACCTTC. Its protein is CASSDGQGGSTSGYTF. The entire variable domain, with the rest obtained from reference TRBV5-4 and TRBJ1-2, is as follows: ETGVTQSPTHLIKTRGQQVTLRCSSQSGHNTVSWYQQALGQGPQFIFQYYREEENGRGNFPPRFSGLQFPNYSSELNVNALELDDSALYLCASSDGQGGSTSGYTFGSGTRLTVV.

The gene calls are TRBV7-2 and TRBJ1-2; D is perhaps TRBD1 (5 bases). Trimming stripped 7 bases from V and 8 bases from J, with 14 bases between. Germline V gene sequence: CDR1 SGHTA, CDR2 FQGNSA. CDR3 length: 12 amino acids. The CDR3 sequence is CASTNPGGGYTF. In DNA, the CDR3 is TGTGCCAGCACCAACCCCGGGGGGGGCTACACCTTC.

The V and J genes are TRBV28 and TRBJ2-7, with 7 bases matching TRBD1. V lost 4 bases and J lost 6; bases outside the gene matches: 12. This CDR3 contains 15 residues. Germline CDR1 MDHEN, CDR2 SYDVKM. DNA for the CDR3: TGTGCCAGCAGTTCTGACAGGGCTGGTTCCGCCGAGCAGTACTTC. Protein sequence: CASSSDRAGSAEQYF.

For the CDR3, the DNA is TGTGCCAGCAGCCAGGCAGGGGCCGTCTCTGGGGCCAACGTCCTGACTTTC. Translation gives CASSQAGAVSGANVLTF. The rearrangement joins TRBV4-2 to TRBJ2-6, with D possibly TRBD1 on 6 matching bases. The CDR3 has 17 residues. Trimming pared 3 bases from V and 0 bases from J, leaving 12 bases between. Germline CDR1 is LGHNA and CDR2 is YNFKEQ.

J is TRBJ2-7 and V is TRBV14; D is possibly TRBD1 (6 bases). Trimming removed 4 bases at V and 4 bases at J, with 8 bases between. This CDR3 comprises 12 residues. From germline, CDR1 is SGHDN and CDR2 FVKESK. CDR3 sequence reads: CASSRTAYEQYF. The CDR3 DNA sequence: TGTGCCAGCAGCCGGACAGCTTACGAGCAGTACTTC.

There are a few counts of this clone. The genes are TRBV7-2 and TRBJ2-7, with TRBD2 matching 8 bases. The V and J ends lost 4 bases and 2 bases, in that order; junction bases with no gene match: 7. Germline loops: CDR1 SGHTA, CDR2 FQGNSA. The CDR3 contains 15 residues. The CDR3 DNA reads as TGTGCCAGCAGCTCCCCCAGCGGGAGAGCCTACGAGCAGTACTTC. It specifies CASSSPSGRAYEQYF. The complete variable domain, with remaining parts taken from reference TRBV7-2 and TRBJ2-7, reads GAGVSQSPSNKVTEKGKDVELRCDPISGHTALYWYRQSLGQGLEFLIYFQGNSAPDKSGLPSDRFSAERTGGSVSTLTIQRTQQEDSAVYLCASSSPSGRAYEQYFGPGTRLTVT.

This clone has a handful of counts. The rearrangement uses TRBV29-1 and TRBJ2-5; D perhaps matches TRBD2 (5 bases). Trimming left V 4 bases short and J 5 bases short, with 11 bases between. The CDR3 covers 12 residues. CDR1 is SQVTM, CDR2 ANQGSEA, per germline. CDR3 sequence reads: CSVARETETQYF. In DNA form, the CDR3 reads TGCAGCGTTGCGAGGGAGACGGAGACCCAGTACTTC.

This clone occurred many times. The rearrangement joins TRBV7-9 to TRBJ2-1, with D hard to call. CDR1 SEHNR and CDR2 FQNEAQ come from the germline V gene (reference sequence). V gave up 8 bases and J gave up 4 bases, with 9 bases separating them. This CDR3 contains 12 residues. The CDR3 nucleotides are TGTGCCAGCTTTGGAGCGTACAATGAGCAGTTCTTC. This sequence encodes CASFGAYNEQFF.

The V and J genes are TRBV28 and TRBJ1-1; D perhaps matches TRBD1 (6 bases). This CDR3 has 13 amino acids. V lost 3 bases and J 11 bases, leaving 16 bases between the germline ends. CDR1 is MDHEN, CDR2 SYDVKM, per germline. The CDR3 coding sequence is TGTGCCAGCAGTTTGGCGGGGGGCCTGAGCGCTTTCTTT. Translated, it gives CASSLAGGLSAFF.

The genes are TRBV28 and TRBJ2-3; TRBD1 matches at 10 bases. CDR1 and CDR2 (germline): MDHEN, SYDVKM. The trim removed 7 bases at V and 1 base at J, leaving 8 bases unmatched. There are 16 residues in the CDR3. Here the CDR3 reads CASTLPGTGGTDTQYF. CDR3 DNA: TGTGCCAGCACCCTTCCCGGGACAGGGGGCACAGATACGCAGTATTTT.

This clone was observed a handful of times. The chain joins TRBV27 to TRBJ2-1, with 7 nucleotides matching TRBD2. The CDR3 sequence is 13 residues long. Germline CDR1 reads MNHEY; CDR2 reads SMNVEV (reference sequence). J was trimmed by 9 bases and V by 7 bases; bases with no gene match: 9. The CDR3 DNA reads TGTGCCAGCACCCAGAGGGCGGGAGCTGAGCAGTTCTTC. It codes for CASTQRAGAEQFF.

This clone occurred a few times. A read error may produce the germline difference seen at one junction end. CDR3 DNA sequence: TGCGCCAGCAGCCAAAGACAGGCAGATACGCAGTATTTT. This encodes CASSQRQADTQYF. This rearrangement joins TRBV7-2 to TRBJ2-3; the D gene is possibly TRBD1 (6 bases). There are 13 residues in the CDR3. Per germline, CDR1 SGHTA and CDR2 FQGNSA. Based on the CDR3 plus reference TRBV7-2 and TRBJ2-3, the full variable domain is GAGVSQSPSNKVTEKGKDVELRCDPISGHTALYWYRQSLGQGLEFLIYFQGNSAPDKSGLPSDRFSAERTGGSVSTLTIQRTQQEDSAVYLCASSQRQADTQYFGPGTRLTVL.

The sample holds a few counts of this clone. This chain joins TRBV15 and TRBJ2-7; D may be TRBD2 (5 bases). Per the germline V gene, CDR1 is LNHNV and CDR2 is YYDKDF (reference sequence). CDR3 length: 13 amino acids. The V and J ends lost 6 bases and 1 base respectively, with 10 bases between them. The CDR3 nucleotides read TGTGCCACCAGGGGAGATACTTCCTACGAGCAGTACTTC. Translated, it gives CATRGDTSYEQYF. Drawing the rest from reference TRBV15 and TRBJ2-7, the complete variable domain is DAMVIQNPRYQVTQFGKPVTLSCSQTLNHNVMYWYQQKSSQAPKLLFHYYDKDFNNEADTPDNFQSRRPNTSFCFLDIRSPGLGDTAMYLCATRGDTSYEQYFGPGTRLTVT.

This clone has just a few counts. The gene calls are TRBV7-3 and TRBJ2-6; D is perhaps TRBD1 (5 bases). This CDR3 comprises 16 residues. V lost 8 bases to trimming and J lost 4 bases, with 18 bases between them. CDR1 is SGHTA and CDR2 is FQGTGA in the germline V gene. The DNA for the CDR3 is TGTGCCAGCTTTCAGGGTACCCCCGGAGGGGCCAACGTCCTGACTTTC. Translated, it gives CASFQGTPGGANVLTF.

The table lists this clone with a few counts. The chain uses TRBV5-1 and TRBJ1-5; D is ambiguous. V dropped 4 bases and J dropped 0 bases, with 14 bases sitting between them. This CDR3 is built from 16 residues. Germline CDR1 is SGHRS and CDR2 is YFSETQ. CDR3 bases: TGCGCCAGCAGCCCTACGGGAGATAGTAGCAATCAGCCCCAGCATTTT. Translation gives CASSPTGDSSNQPQHF.

This clone was counted between two and nine times. The chain recombines TRBV28 with TRBJ1-5; 9 bases agree with TRBD1. The CDR3 loop spans 18 amino acids. With 8 bases clipped from V and 6 bases from J, the junction kept 20 bases outside the gene matches. CDR1 and CDR2 (germline): MDHEN, SYDVKM. The CDR3 coding sequence is TGTGCCAGCGGCGGTTTTGGCAGCGGGACAGGGCGTCGTCAGCCCCAGCATTTT. It codes for CASGGFGSGTGRRQPQHF. Full variable domain (remainder filled in from reference TRBV28 and TRBJ1-5): DVKVTQSSRYLVKRTGEKVFLECVQDMDHENMFWYRQDPGLGLRLIYFSYDVKMKEKGDIPEGYSVSREKKERFSLILESASTNQTSMYLCASGGFGSGTGRRQPQHFGDGTRLSIL.

The V call is TRBV28, the J call TRBJ1-1, with D tentatively TRBD1 (5 bases). CDR3 size: 16 residues. Germline loops: CDR1 MDHEN, CDR2 SYDVKM. Trimming took 1 base from V and 1 from J, leaving 13 bases between them. CDR3 sequence reads: CASSLFPRAGNTEAFF. DNA for the CDR3: TGTGCCAGCAGTTTATTCCCCAGGGCAGGGAACACTGAAGCTTTCTTT.

This rearrangement joins TRBV27 to TRBJ2-5; D might be TRBD1 (5 bases). The CDR3 has 14 residues. CDR1 and CDR2 (germline): MNHEY, SMNVEV (reference sequence). V lost 2 bases and J 5 bases, leaving 12 bases between the germline ends. DNA for the CDR3: TGTGCCAGCAGTTTAAATACAGGTCGCGAGACCCAGTACTTC. Translation: CASSLNTGRETQYF.

This clone was picked up a small number of times. The chain is built from TRBV5-4 and TRBJ1-1; D might be TRBD1 (6 bases). Germline loops: CDR1 SGHNT, CDR2 YYREEE (reference sequence). The CDR3 covers 15 residues. Trimming cost V 3 bases and J 2 bases, with 14 bases left between them. CDR3 coding DNA: TGTGCCAGCAGCTCCTCAAAGACAGGAAACACTGAAGCTTTCTTT. Translating gives CASSSSKTGNTEAFF.

Note on this clone: One end of the junction is discordant with germline, which a read error may explain. The V call is TRBV7-7, the J call TRBJ2-3; the D is unclear. CDR3 length: 13 residues. Germline values: CDR1 SSHAT, CDR2 FNYEAQ (reference sequence). CDR3 sequence (DNA): TGTGCTAGCAGCCCCCAGAGCACAGATACGCAGTATTTT. Its translation: CASSPQSTDTQYF.

J is TRBJ2-1 and V is TRBV5-1; 11 nucleotides align to TRBD2. CDR3 length: 15 residues. V was pared by 0 bases and J by 6 bases, with 2 bases of the junction left unmatched. CDR1 and CDR2 from the germline V gene are SGHRS and YFSETQ. CDR3 DNA sequence: TGCGCCAGCAGCTTGGCGACTAGCGGGGCCAATGAGCAGTTCTTC. It translates to CASSLATSGANEQFF. The whole variable domain, filled in from reference TRBV5-1 and TRBJ2-1, reads KAGVTQTPRYLIKTRGQQVTLSCSPISGHRSVSWYQQTPGQGLQFLFEYFSETQRNKGNFPGRFSGRQFSNSRSEMNVSTLELGDSALYLCASSLATSGANEQFFGPGTRLTVL.

This clone has only a few counts. The chain couples TRBV27 to TRBJ1-6; D not resolved. Trimming left V 1 base short and J 9 bases short, with 7 bases between. The CDR3 consists of 13 residues. The germline gives CDR1 MNHEY, CDR2 SMNVEV (reference sequence). The CDR3 protein is CASSLLAFSPLHF. CDR3 nucleotide sequence: TGTGCCAGCAGTTTATTAGCGTTTTCACCCCTCCACTTT.

The chain couples TRBV29-1 to TRBJ2-3; the D gene is possibly TRBD1 (6 bases). Germline-derived CDR1 and CDR2 are SQVTM and ANQGSEA. This CDR3 has 15 amino acids. V dropped 2 bases and J dropped 0 bases, with 12 bases sitting between them. The DNA for the CDR3 is TGCAGCGTTGAACAGTCGGGACAAAGCACAGATACGCAGTATTTT. Translated: CSVEQSGQSTDTQYF.

This chain connects TRBV4-1 to TRBJ2-2, with D maybe TRBD2 (5 bases). The CDR3 consists of 16 residues. CDR1 MGHRA and CDR2 YSYEKL come from the germline V gene. V was trimmed by 0 bases and J by 4 bases, leaving 12 bases between them. The chain's CDR3 is CASSQDRSGSTGELFF. The CDR3 DNA reads TGCGCCAGCAGCCAAGATCGCTCGGGGTCCACCGGGGAGCTGTTTTTT.

This clone turned up a few times. This sequence joins TRBV30 and TRBJ1-5, with D tentatively TRBD1 (6 bases). The CDR3 is made up of 12 amino acids. V dropped 2 bases and J dropped 5 bases, with 7 bases sitting between them. Germline loops: CDR1 GTSNPN, CDR2 SVGIG (reference sequence). The CDR3 DNA follows: TGTGCCTGGAGTAACAGGGATCAGCCCCAGCATTTT. Residues: CAWSNRDQPQHF.

The chain uses TRBV10-3 and TRBJ2-1, with TRBD2 matching over 13 bases. Germline lookup yields CDR1 ENHRY and CDR2 SYGVKD. This CDR3 is built from 17 residues. Trimming took 0 bases from V and 6 from J; bases not matched to a gene: 5. The CDR3 region is CAISESTRTSGGNEQFF. In nucleotides, the CDR3 is TGTGCCATCAGTGAGTCGACGAGGACTAGCGGGGGCAATGAGCAGTTCTTC.